A single sample gave rise to the 10 T cell receptor beta chains below, sequenced in a study of T cells in pancreatic ductal adenocarcinoma. The selected patients with pancreatic ductal adenocarcinoma had surgery but no neoadjuvant therapy. Sequenced by immunoSEQ multiplex PCR; TCRdb stores in-frame clones only, minus some. The sample lists roughly 100,000 clones; over 90% were seen once. Sequenced input: PBMCs. The origin of the receptors is a human donor with pancreatic ductal adenocarcinoma.

V gene TRBV7-2 combines with J gene TRBJ2-7; weak D call: TRBD1 (6 bases). V was pared by 1 base and J by 2 bases, with 12 bases between. CDR1 is SGHTA, CDR2 FQGNSA, per germline. This CDR3 spans 15 amino acids. The DNA of the CDR3 is TGTGCCAGCAGCTTAGGGGTGCAGGGGCCCTACGAGCAGTACTTC. Translated: CASSLGVQGPYEQYF.

Here the CDR3 DNA reads TGCGCCAGCAGCTTGGCGTATGTCCGCGGGGGGAACACCGGGGAGCTGTTTTTT. Its translation is CASSLAYVRGGNTGELFF. The chain uses TRBV5-1 and TRBJ2-2; 7 bases fit TRBD2. Trimming removed 0 bases from V and 1 base from J; junction bases left unmatched: 9. Per the germline V gene, CDR1 is SGHRS and CDR2 is YFSETQ. The CDR3 loop spans 18 amino acids. Combining the CDR3 with reference TRBV5-1 and TRBJ2-2 gives the whole variable domain KAGVTQTPRYLIKTRGQQVTLSCSPISGHRSVSWYQQTPGQGLQFLFEYFSETQRNKGNFPGRFSGRQFSNSRSEMNVSTLELGDSALYLCASSLAYVRGGNTGELFFGEGSRLTVL.

The chain joins TRBV28 to TRBJ1-5; 11 bases line up with TRBD1. This CDR3 comprises 15 residues. The germline V gene has CDR1 MDHEN and CDR2 SYDVKM. V lost 4 bases and J lost 6; bases outside the gene matches: 5. CDR3 amino acids: CASSYGQGARQPQHF. DNA for the CDR3: TGTGCCAGCAGTTATGGACAGGGGGCTCGTCAGCCCCAGCATTTT.

This chain links TRBV7-3 with TRBJ2-7, with D unclear. The germline V gene encodes CDR1 SGHTA and CDR2 FQGTGA. The CDR3 is 13 residues long. The V end lost 2 bases, the J end lost 6 bases, and 11 bases lay between the germline ends. The CDR3 DNA reads as TGTGCCAGCAGCTTATCACCTATCCCCGAGCAGTACTTC. This encodes CASSLSPIPEQYF. The variable domain in full, completed from reference TRBV7-3 and TRBJ2-7, reads GAGVSQTPSNKVTEKGKYVELRCDPISGHTALYWYRQSLGQGPEFLIYFQGTGAADDSGLPNDRFFAVRPEGSVSTLKIQRTERGDSAVYLCASSLSPIPEQYFGPGTRLTVT.

The chain is built from TRBV4-3 and TRBJ2-7, with D unclear. V was pared by 1 base and J by 3 bases, with 10 bases between. Germline V gene sequence: CDR1 LGHNA, CDR2 YSLEER. This CDR3 has 14 residues. CDR3 nucleotide sequence: TGCGCCAGCAGCCAAGGGGCCCAAAACTACGAGCAGTACTTC. This codes for CASSQGAQNYEQYF.

This clone showed up just once. V and J are TRBV27 and TRBJ2-2; TRBD2 matches at 12 bases. CDR3 length: 16 amino acids. J gave up 7 bases and V 6 bases, and 9 bases lay outside the gene matches. Germline CDR1 reads MNHEY; CDR2 reads SMNVEV (reference sequence). The CDR3 here is CASSSLAGGPGGELFF. DNA of the CDR3: TGTGCCAGCAGCTCTCTAGCGGGAGGGCCAGGCGGGGAGCTGTTTTTT.

This chain connects TRBV23-1 to TRBJ2-7, with a possible D match to TRBD1 (5 bases). TRBV23-1 is reported as an ORF; its role is uncertain. The CDR3 has 14 residues. Trimming removed 9 bases at V and 0 bases at J, with 15 bases between. The CDR3 DNA is TGCGCCAGGCAGACAGATTTTTACTCCTACGAGCAGTACTTC. It specifies CARQTDFYSYEQYF.

The chain carries TRBV28 and TRBJ1-4; 7 nucleotides align to TRBD1. V was clipped by 6 bases and J by 5 bases; unmatched bases: 3. This CDR3 is built from 13 residues. Germline CDR1 reads MDHEN; CDR2 reads SYDVKM. The CDR3 reads CASRGQLNEKLFF. The CDR3 region has the DNA TGTGCCAGCAGGGGACAGCTAAATGAAAAACTGTTTTTT.

The chain joins TRBV11-1 to TRBJ2-5, with a possible D match to TRBD2 (5 bases). V lost 0 bases, J lost 4 bases, and 9 bases lay in between. Looked up from germline, CDR1 is SGHAT and CDR2 is FQDESV (reference sequence). The CDR3 extends over 14 amino acids. CDR3 protein: CASSLALGRETQYF. CDR3 bases: TGTGCCAGCAGCTTAGCGCTAGGGAGAGAGACCCAGTACTTC.

This chain joins TRBV7-9 and TRBJ2-3, with TRBD1 identical over 7 bases. The junction had 7 bases not matched to a gene; V was cut back by 5 bases and J by 14 bases. Germline V gene sequence: CDR1 SEHNR, CDR2 FQNEAQ (reference sequence). This CDR3 is 11 amino acids long. Here the CDR3 reads CASSQGGQGYF. Here the CDR3 DNA reads TGTGCCAGCAGCCAAGGGGGCCAGGGGTATTTT.